This T cell receptor beta chain was profiled in a study of shared clonotypes between healthy human individuals. Looking at the study overall: The cohort had two women and a few men, ages 18 to 49.

Trimming removed 6 bases from V and 0 bases from J; junction bases left unmatched: 1. Germline CDR1 and CDR2: MNHEY and SMNVEV (reference sequence). This CDR3 comprises 14 residues. This clone was seen just once. TCRdb's table, derived via immunoSEQ multiplex PCR, lists solely in-frame clones and lacks some. In the table there are approximately 480,000 clones, approximately 79% of which are singletons. J is TRBJ2-7 and V is TRBV27; 11 bases match TRBD1. Material: PBMCs. The source is a middle-aged woman in good health. Some clones in this sample may be carry-over from other donors' samples. As DNA, the CDR3 is TGTGCCAGCAGGGGACAGGGGGTCTCCTACGAGCAGTACTTC. Its protein is CASRGQGVSYEQYF.